Listed below are T cell receptor beta chains from one sample, sequenced in a study of siplizumab effects on memory and regulatory T cells. TCRdb's copy holds only in-frame clones and misses some; the assay was immunoSEQ multiplex PCR. The sample yields about 68,000 clones, 93% seen once. Input material: CD8+ T cells sorted from blood. The receptors come from a human donor in good health. CDR3s include the opening cysteine and the closing phenylalanine or tryptophan. Each record gives: CDR3 DNA, CDR3 protein, D gene, clone size, J gene, V gene. A D gene is named only where the DNA matches it firmly. Clone sizes are given selectively: once, few, many, or a class where the clone is expanded.

TGCGCCAGCAGCCAAGTTTTCGGTCCCAGGGCCACCGGGGAGCTGTTTTTT,CASSQVFGPRATGELFF,-,-,TRBJ2-2,TRBV4-1
TGTGCCAGCAGCTTGGTAGGGAGAGCCCAAGAGACCCAGTACTTC,CASSLVGRAQETQYF,-,-,TRBJ2-5,TRBV5-6
TGTGCCAGCAGCTCCCCCCCGGGCTTC,CASSSPPGF,-,-,TRBJ1-2,TRBV11-2
TGTGCCAGTACATCCGGTGGGCCCCTCCACTTT,CASTSGGPLHF,-,-,TRBJ1-6,TRBV19
TGTGCCAGCCTGTCCCTAGTGGAGAGTGGCCAGCCCCAGCATTTT,CASLSLVESGQPQHF,-,-,TRBJ1-5,TRBV28
TGTGCCAGCAGCGCTACAGGGACCTACGAGCAGTACTTC,CASSATGTYEQYF,-,-,TRBJ2-7,TRBV7-9
TGCGCCAGCAGCCAAGAGGATCGGGGTGCAGATACGCAGTATTTT,CASSQEDRGADTQYF,-,-,TRBJ2-3,TRBV4-1
TGTGCCAGTAGCGGGGAGTCCTACGAGCAGTACTTC,CASSGESYEQYF,TRBD2,-,TRBJ2-7,TRBV28
TGTGCCACCCGGGACGACGGGGGGCGGGTCACCGGGGAGCTGTTTTTT,CATRDDGGRVTGELFF,-,-,TRBJ2-2,TRBV13
TGTGCCAGTAGTATAGACTGGGAGACAGGGGGCACAGATACGCAGTATTTT,CASSIDWETGGTDTQYF,TRBD1,-,TRBJ2-3,TRBV19
TGTGCCTCCCGTCCGGACGGCCTTGAAGCTTTCTTT,CASRPDGLEAFF,-,-,TRBJ1-1,TRBV10-3
TGTGCCAGCAGCAAGGGACTCCTCGAGCAGTACTTC,CASSKGLLEQYF,-,-,TRBJ2-7,TRBV5-7
TGCAGCGCCGACTATACTAGCGCCTCGGGTACGCAGTATTTT,CSADYTSASGTQYF,TRBD2,-,TRBJ2-3,TRBV29-1
TGTGCCAGCAGCCCCTCGACAGGAGGCATGAACACTGAAGCTTTCTTT,CASSPSTGGMNTEAFF,-,-,TRBJ1-1,TRBV27
TGTGCCAGCAGCTTGGAACGGGGGCTCGGCAATGAGCAGTTCTTC,CASSLERGLGNEQFF,-,-,TRBJ2-1,TRBV5-5
TGTGCCAGCAGCGCCGGGACAGGGCGGTTAGTGAACACCGGGGAGCTGTTTTTT,CASSAGTGRLVNTGELFF,TRBD1,-,TRBJ2-2,TRBV9
TGCGCCAGCAGCCAAGTCGGGGACGGCCCGTCCTCTGGGGCCAACGTCCTGACTTTC,CASSQVGDGPSSGANVLTF,-,once,TRBJ2-6,TRBV4-3
TGTGCCAGCAGCCACAGGGGGCCCAACGAGCAGTACTTC,CASSHRGPNEQYF,TRBD1,-,TRBJ2-7,TRBV11-3
TGTGCCAGCAGCTTCCCCCAAACTCTCTATGGCTACACCTTC,CASSFPQTLYGYTF,-,-,TRBJ1-2,TRBV7-7
TGCGCCAGCAGTCCAGCGGGGGCCTCTCTCGGGGAGCTGTTTTTT,CASSPAGASLGELFF,TRBD2,-,TRBJ2-2,TRBV10-1
TGTGCCAGCAGTGAAGCTAGACTAGCGGGGGGTTTTTATGAGCAGTTCTTC,CASSEARLAGGFYEQFF,TRBD2,-,TRBJ2-1,TRBV6-1
TGTGCCAGCAGCTTAGGGTCCGTCTGGCAGTTCTTC,CASSLGSVWQFF,-,-,TRBJ2-1,TRBV7-9
TGCGCCAGCACGGGGGGGGGCGCAACTGGCTACACCTTC,CASTGGGATGYTF,-,-,TRBJ1-2,TRBV4-1